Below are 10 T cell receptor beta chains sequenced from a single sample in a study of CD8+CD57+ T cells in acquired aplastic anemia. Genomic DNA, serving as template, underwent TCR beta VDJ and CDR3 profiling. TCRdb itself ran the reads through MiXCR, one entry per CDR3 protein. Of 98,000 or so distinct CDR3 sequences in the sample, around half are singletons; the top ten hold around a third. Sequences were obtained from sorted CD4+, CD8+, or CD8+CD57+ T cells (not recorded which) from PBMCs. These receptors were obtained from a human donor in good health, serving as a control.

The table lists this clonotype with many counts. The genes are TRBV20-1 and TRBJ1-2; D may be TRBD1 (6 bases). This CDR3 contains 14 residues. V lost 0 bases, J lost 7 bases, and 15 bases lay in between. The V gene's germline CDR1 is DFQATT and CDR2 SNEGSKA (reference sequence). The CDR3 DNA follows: TGCAGTGCTAGAGATTTCTCGGGGGCTGGTGGCTACACCTTC. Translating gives CSARDFSGAGGYTF.

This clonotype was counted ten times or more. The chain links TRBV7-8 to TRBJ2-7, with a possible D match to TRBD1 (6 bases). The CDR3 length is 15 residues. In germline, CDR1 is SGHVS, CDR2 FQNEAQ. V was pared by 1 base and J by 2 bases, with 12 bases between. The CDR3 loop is CASSLVAGVTYEQYF. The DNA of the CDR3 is TGTGCCAGCAGCTTAGTGGCAGGGGTGACCTACGAGCAGTACTTC.

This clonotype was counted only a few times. CDR3 loop: CASRTGTGGTEQYF. The CDR3 bases are TGTGCCAGCAGAACCGGGACAGGTGGTACCGAGCAGTACTTC. The V call is TRBV11-1, the J call TRBJ2-7, with 8 bases aligning to TRBD1. Trimming at V came to 6 bases and at J to 6 bases, leaving 10 bases not matched to a gene. Germline V gene sequence: CDR1 SGHAT, CDR2 FQDESV (reference sequence). The CDR3 consists of 14 residues.

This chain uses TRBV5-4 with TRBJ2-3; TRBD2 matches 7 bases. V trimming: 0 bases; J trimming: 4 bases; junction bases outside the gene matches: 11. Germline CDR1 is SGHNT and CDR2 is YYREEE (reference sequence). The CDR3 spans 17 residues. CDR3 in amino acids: CASSLVGLGGAADTQYF. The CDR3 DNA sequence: TGTGCCAGCAGCTTGGTTGGACTAGGTGGAGCCGCAGATACGCAGTATTTT.

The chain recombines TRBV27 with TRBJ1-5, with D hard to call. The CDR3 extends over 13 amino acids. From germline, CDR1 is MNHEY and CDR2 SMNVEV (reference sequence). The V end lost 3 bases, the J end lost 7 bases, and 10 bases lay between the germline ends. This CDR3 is CASSLDYTQPQHF. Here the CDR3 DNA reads TGTGCCAGCAGTTTGGATTATACACAGCCCCAGCATTTT.

In DNA, the CDR3 is TGCGCCAGCAGCCTGGGGACTAGCGGGGATGCTAGCACAGATACGCAGTATTTT. Translation: CASSLGTSGDASTDTQYF. V usage is TRBV10-1 and J usage is TRBJ2-3, with 13 bases identical to TRBD2. Unmatched junction bases numbered 9, after V lost 6 bases and J lost 0 bases. In germline, CDR1 is WNHNN, CDR2 SYGVQD (reference sequence). This CDR3 has 18 amino acids.

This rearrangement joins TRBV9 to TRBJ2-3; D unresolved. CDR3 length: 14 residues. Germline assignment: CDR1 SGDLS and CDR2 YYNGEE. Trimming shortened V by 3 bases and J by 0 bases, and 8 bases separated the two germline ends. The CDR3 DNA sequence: TGTGCCAGCAGCGGGTTGCGGAGCACAGATACGCAGTATTTT. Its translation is CASSGLRSTDTQYF.

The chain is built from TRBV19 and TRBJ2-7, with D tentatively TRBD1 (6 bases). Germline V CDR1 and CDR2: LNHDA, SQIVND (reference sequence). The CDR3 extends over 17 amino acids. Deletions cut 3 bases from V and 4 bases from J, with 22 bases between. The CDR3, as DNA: TGTGCCAGTAGTATGGGGGCAGGGGTCCCCGGAAAATACGAGCAGTACTTC. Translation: CASSMGAGVPGKYEQYF.

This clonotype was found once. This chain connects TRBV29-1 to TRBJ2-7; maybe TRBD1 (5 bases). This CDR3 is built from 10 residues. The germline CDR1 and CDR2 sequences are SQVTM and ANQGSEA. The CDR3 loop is CTTPGLEQYF. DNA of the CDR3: TGCACAACCCCAGGGTTGGAACAGTACTTC.

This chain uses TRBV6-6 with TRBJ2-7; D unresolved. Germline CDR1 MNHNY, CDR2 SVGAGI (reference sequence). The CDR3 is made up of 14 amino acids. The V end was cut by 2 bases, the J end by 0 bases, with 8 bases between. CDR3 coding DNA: TGTGCCAGCAGTTACAGTTCAGGCTCCTACGAGCAGTACTTC. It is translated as CASSYSSGSYEQYF.